A single sample gave rise to the 25 T cell receptor beta chains below, sequenced in a study of blood T cell repertoires in COVID-19. The method was immunoSEQ multiplex PCR; TCRdb's version includes in-frame clones alone and lacks a portion of them. Seen here are more than 150,000 clones, 70% to 90% observed once, and the top ten hold 5.5% to 7%. The sample comprised peripheral blood. Receptors originate from a man aged 45-65 years with active or convalescent COVID-19.

The CDR3 coding sequence is TGCGCCAGAGGGACTAGCGGGGTTTGTTGTGAGTACTTC. It specifies CARGTSGVCCEYF. This sequence joins TRBV23-1 and TRBJ2-7; 13 bases map to TRBD2. TRBV23-1 is marked as an open reading frame, function uncertain. V was pared by 9 bases and J by 11 bases, with 10 bases of the junction left unmatched. This CDR3 spans 13 amino acids.

V gene TRBV4-3 combines with J gene TRBJ1-2; 7 bases align to TRBD1. CDR3 length equals 16 residues. Losses at the gene ends were 3 bases for V and 7 bases for J; bases not matched to a gene: 14. Germline V gene sequence: CDR1 LGHNA, CDR2 YSLEER. The CDR3 DNA reads TGCGCCAGCAGCCACGAGCCAACAGGGGCCCCCGGTGGCTACACCTTC. It is translated as CASSHEPTGAPGGYTF.

The chain couples TRBV9 to TRBJ1-2, with TRBD1 matching 8 bases. CDR3 length: 16 amino acids. Germline CDR1 and CDR2: SGDLS and YYNGEE. V shed 5 bases and J 0 bases; nucleotides not matched to a gene: 9. The CDR3 spells CASSAGQEPPNYGYTF. DNA for the CDR3: TGTGCCAGCAGTGCGGGACAGGAGCCTCCTAACTATGGCTACACCTTC.

The count of this clone is one. The chain carries TRBV2 and TRBJ2-2; D possibly corresponds to TRBD2 (6 bases). Trimming cost V 4 bases and J 0 bases, with 9 bases left between them. The germline CDR1 and CDR2 sequences are SNHLY and FYNNEI. This CDR3 spans 15 amino acids. CDR3 loop: CASSVLATNTGELFF. DNA of the CDR3: TGTGCCAGCAGTGTTCTAGCGACGAACACCGGGGAGCTGTTTTTT.

This sequence joins TRBV5-8 and TRBJ1-2; the D is unclear. The CDR3 runs 13 residues. Between the trimmed V and J ends, which lost 4 bases and 6 bases, there was a span of 13 bases. Germline CDR1 reads SGHTS; CDR2 reads YDEGEE. The CDR3 reads CASSPAGENGYTF. DNA for the CDR3: TGTGCCAGCAGCCCAGCTGGGGAGAATGGCTACACCTTC. Based on the CDR3 plus reference TRBV5-8 and TRBJ1-2, the full variable domain is EAGVTQSPTHLIKTRGQQATLRCSPISGHTSVYWYQQALGLGLQFLLWYDEGEERNRGNFPPRFSGRQFPNYSSELNVNALELEDSALYLCASSPAGENGYTFGSGTRLTVV.

Written as DNA, the CDR3 is TGCAGCCCGTGGACAGCGACTACCTACAAACACCGGGGGGCCACCGGGGAGCTGTTTTTT. Its translation is CSPWTATTYKHRGATGELFF. The rearrangement links TRBV29-1 to TRBJ2-2; D may be TRBD2 (7 bases). With 8 bases removed from V and 4 bases from J, the gap between germline ends came to 35 bases. This CDR3 contains 20 residues. Germline lookup yields CDR1 SQVTM and CDR2 ANQGSEA.

The chain joins TRBV25-1 to TRBJ1-1; no definite D call. V was cut by 1 base and J by 4 bases, with 13 bases left in between. Germline V gene lookup returns CDR1 MGHDK and CDR2 SYGVNS. This CDR3 region has 15 residues. The CDR3: CASSESGVRATEAFF. The CDR3 DNA is TGTGCCAGCAGTGAATCCGGGGTTCGGGCCACTGAAGCTTTCTTT.

This clone was recorded only once. This chain uses TRBV18 with TRBJ1-1; D remains unclear. CDR3 length equals 13 residues. Trimming took off 5 bases at V and 1 base at J, with 8 bases between the two ends. Germline V gene sequence: CDR1 KGHSH, CDR2 LQKENI. The CDR3 bases are TGTGCCAGCTCATCTAAGAGGAACACTGAAGCTTTCTTT. Translated: CASSSKRNTEAFF.

The V gene is TRBV19, the J gene TRBJ1-2, with a tentative D call TRBD1 (5 bases). The V gene's germline CDR1 is LNHDA and CDR2 SQIVND (reference sequence). Deletions cut 4 bases from V and 1 base from J, with 19 bases between. CDR3 length: 17 residues. CDR3 amino acids: CASSKSVSRQHNYGYTF. As DNA, the CDR3 is TGTGCCAGTAGTAAGTCGGTGTCGAGACAGCATAACTATGGCTACACCTTC.

About this clone: The same CDR3 can be traced to other DNA sequences in this sample. This sequence joins TRBV19 and TRBJ2-7; D is perhaps TRBD1 (5 bases). In germline, CDR1 is LNHDA, CDR2 SQIVND (reference sequence). The V gene lost 3 bases and the J gene lost 1 base, with 10 bases spanning the gap. CDR3 length: 14 amino acids. For the CDR3, the DNA is TGTGCCAGTAGTATTAGCCCAGGGTCCTACGAGCAGTACTTC. It yields the protein CASSISPGSYEQYF.

This rearrangement joins TRBV7-3 to TRBJ2-1; 13 nucleotides agree with TRBD2. The CDR3 spans 15 residues. CDR1 SGHTA and CDR2 FQGTGA come from the germline V gene. The V segment lost 5 bases and the J segment 10 bases; nucleotides outside the gene matches: 8. CDR3 sequence: CASSPTSGGPTEQFF. Written as DNA, the CDR3 is TGTGCCAGCAGCCCGACTAGCGGGGGGCCCACCGAGCAGTTCTTC.

The chain employs TRBV27 and TRBJ1-6; D not certain. The CDR3 has 14 residues. CDR1 and CDR2 from the germline V gene are MNHEY and SMNVEV (reference sequence). Trimming removed 3 bases at V and 6 bases at J, with 9 bases between. CDR3 protein: CASSLEGGNSPLHF. The CDR3 DNA follows: TGTGCCAGCAGTTTGGAGGGCGGTAATTCACCCCTCCACTTT.

The chain has TRBV9 and TRBJ2-2; no firm D call. Between the trimmed V and J ends, which lost 2 bases and 1 base, there was a span of 6 bases. CDR1 is SGDLS, CDR2 YYNGEE, per germline. CDR3 length: 14 amino acids. DNA for the CDR3: TGTGCCAGCAGCGTTGTACTGAACACCGGGGAGCTGTTTTTT. Translated: CASSVVLNTGELFF.

This chain joins TRBV9 and TRBJ2-5; D may be TRBD2 (6 bases). The CDR3 contains 15 residues. Germline loops: CDR1 SGDLS, CDR2 YYNGEE. V dropped 2 bases and J dropped 0 bases, with 11 bases sitting between them. The CDR3 DNA is TGTGCCAGCAGCGTCACCCCGGGAGACCAAGAGACCCAGTACTTC. This sequence encodes CASSVTPGDQETQYF.

This clone appeared a single time. The chain recombines TRBV9 with TRBJ1-3; D gene uncertain. The CDR3 has 14 amino acids. Germline CDR1 is SGDLS and CDR2 is YYNGEE. The ends were cut back, 3 bases at V and 3 bases at J, with 10 bases in the middle. The CDR3 spells CASSAGTNGNTIYF. The CDR3 nucleotides are TGTGCCAGCAGCGCGGGAACGAATGGAAACACCATATATTTT.

In DNA form, the CDR3 reads TGTGCCAGCAGCCGACAGGGGCGAAACTATGGCTACACCTTC. The encoded protein is CASSRQGRNYGYTF. The chain links TRBV27 to TRBJ1-2, with 8 bases matching TRBD1. The CDR3 totals 14 residues. The germline CDR1 and CDR2 sequences are MNHEY and SMNVEV (reference sequence). V gave up 6 bases and J gave up 2 bases; unmatched junction bases: 5.

This clone has more than one count but fewer than ten. The rearrangement joins TRBV29-1 to TRBJ1-2; 10 positions agree with TRBD1. Germline trimming cut 4 bases from V and 7 bases from J; bases unmatched to any gene: 12. There are 15 residues in the CDR3. CDR1 is SQVTM, CDR2 ANQGSEA, per germline. The CDR3, as DNA: TGCAGCGTTGGAGACAGGGGGCGAATACTTAGTGGCTACACCTTC. It yields the protein CSVGDRGRILSGYTF.

This sequence joins TRBV6-2 or TRBV6-3 and TRBJ1-5, with D unresolved. The CDR3 is 13 amino acids. V was shortened by 0 bases and J by 11 bases, with 11 bases between the two germline ends. The germline V gene encodes CDR1 MNHEY and CDR2 SVGEGT. CDR3 in amino acids: CASSYSPIESQHF. CDR3 DNA: TGTGCCAGCAGTTACTCCCCGATAGAATCCCAGCATTTT.

The genes are TRBV5-8 and TRBJ2-7, with D perhaps matching TRBD1 (7 bases). CDR1 and CDR2 from the germline V gene are SGHTS and YDEGEE. The V end lost 3 bases, the J end lost 0 bases, and 13 bases lay between the germline ends. The CDR3 covers 15 residues. The CDR3 nucleotides read TGTGCCAGCAGCTGGCAGGGGGGACGCTCCTACGAGCAGTACTTC. Its translation is CASSWQGGRSYEQYF.

The rearrangement links TRBV6-2 or TRBV6-3 to TRBJ1-2, with TRBD1 identical over 9 bases. Germline lookup yields CDR1 MNHEY and CDR2 SVGEGT. Trimming cost V 3 bases and J 4 bases; bases outside gene matches: 9. The CDR3 is 16 residues long. The CDR3 coding sequence is TGTGCCAGCAGTTATCCGACAGGGGGGAGTAGCTATGGCTACACCTTC. It codes for CASSYPTGGSSYGYTF.

The chain links TRBV27 to TRBJ2-5, with D tentatively TRBD1 (5 bases). The length of the CDR3 is 17 residues. The V and J ends lost 1 base and 2 bases respectively, with 17 bases between them. The germline V gene has CDR1 MNHEY and CDR2 SMNVEV (reference sequence). This chain's CDR3 is CASSLFTGHLRQETQYF. The CDR3 nucleotides are TGTGCCAGCAGTTTATTCACTGGACATCTCCGTCAAGAGACCCAGTACTTC.

This clone is a singleton in its sample. This chain links TRBV20-1 with TRBJ2-7; D unresolved. In germline, CDR1 is DFQATT, CDR2 SNEGSKA (reference sequence). Trimming took off 6 bases at V and 0 bases at J, with 6 bases between the two ends. The CDR3 loop spans 11 amino acids. This chain's CDR3 is CSAASSYEQYF. The CDR3 region has the DNA TGCAGTGCGGCAAGCTCCTACGAGCAGTACTTC.

This clone showed up just a few times. The chain is built from TRBV21-1 and TRBJ1-6. TRBV21-1 is tagged as a pseudogene. This CDR3 region has 16 residues. The CDR3 protein is CASSKGRVWENSPLHF. CDR3 nucleotides: TGTGCCAGCAGCAAAGGGAGGGTCTGGGAAAATTCACCCCTCCACTTT.

This chain uses TRBV4-1 with TRBJ2-7, with a tentative D call TRBD2 (5 bases). CDR1 and CDR2 (germline): MGHRA, YSYEKL. V lost 0 bases and J 3 bases, leaving 12 bases between the germline ends. The CDR3 is 15 residues long. CDR3 loop: CASSQDYPSFYEQYF. In nucleotides, the CDR3 is TGCGCCAGCAGCCAAGATTATCCTAGCTTCTACGAGCAGTACTTC.

The V and J genes are TRBV19 and TRBJ1-6, with 11 nucleotides matching TRBD1. Germline values: CDR1 LNHDA, CDR2 SQIVND (reference sequence). J was trimmed by 5 bases and V by 4 bases; bases with no gene match: 4. This CDR3 is built from 16 residues. This chain's CDR3 is CASSTGTGGDNSPLHF. The DNA for the CDR3 is TGTGCCAGTAGTACCGGGACAGGGGGTGATAATTCACCCCTCCACTTT.